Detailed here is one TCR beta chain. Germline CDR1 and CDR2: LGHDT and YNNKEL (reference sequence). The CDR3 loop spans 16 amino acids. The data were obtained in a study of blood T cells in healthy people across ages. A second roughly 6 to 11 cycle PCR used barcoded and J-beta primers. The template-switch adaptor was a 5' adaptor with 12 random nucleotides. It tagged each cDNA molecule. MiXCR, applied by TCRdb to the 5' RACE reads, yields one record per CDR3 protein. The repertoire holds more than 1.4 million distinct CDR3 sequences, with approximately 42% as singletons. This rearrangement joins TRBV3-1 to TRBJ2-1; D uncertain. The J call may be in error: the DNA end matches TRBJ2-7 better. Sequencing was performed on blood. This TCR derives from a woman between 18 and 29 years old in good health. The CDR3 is CASSQDSHWPNNEQYF. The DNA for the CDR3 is TGTGCCAGCAGCCAAGATTCCCACTGGCCAAACAATGAGCAGTACTTC.